This paragraph reports one TCR beta chain. No cognate antigen has been identified for it. Base quality data are lacking; no much larger clone is found one base away. Libraries were constructed by 5' RACE. The sequencer listed for this sample is Illumina HiSeq 2500. A second roughly 6 to 12 cycle PCR used a sample-barcoded 5' primer and a J-beta primer mix. A template-switch 5' adaptor carrying 12 random nucleotides introduced a unique molecular identifier onto each TCR beta cDNA molecule. Each sample yielded at least 2.5 million CDR3-containing paired-end reads. First-strand cDNA was synthesized from all RNA with the Mint cDNA synthesis kit, primed by a TRBC-specific oligonucleotide. Following uracil-DNA glycosylase treatment, all cDNA underwent a first 18-cycle PCR with the universal primers M1SS and BC2_uni_R. The authors' analysis ran thus. For normalization, 1 million high-quality reads, each with a distinct molecular identifier, were randomly selected from each sample. Instead of being binned into consensus sequences, reads with shared molecular identifiers were discarded. MiTCR, with a Q25 quality threshold and the strictest error-elimination algorithm, was used for CDR3 identification, clonotype clustering and error correction. A nonparametric unseen species model with Euler transformation was used to estimate lower-bound total TCR beta diversity. The raw public reads went through TCRdb reprocessing: fastp at Q25, MiXCR clone calling, in-frame beta chains kept. Entries that share a CDR3 protein sequence are merged under the most common genes and DNA. These V and J calls are TCRdb output, not the study's own analysis. The sample data list 1.5 million to 2 million distinct CDR3 sequences, and 30% to 35% of these were observed just once. The ten largest account for 11% of the sample.

According to the germline V gene, CDR1 reads SGHRS and CDR2 reads YFSETQ. V drops 2 bases and J drops 0 bases, leaving 12 bases in between. The CDR3 holds 16 amino acids from the cysteine to the phenylalanine. Of all the DNA, just the CDR3 is kept, 48 bases in frame from base 1. The sample comes from a study of blood T cells in healthy people across ages (dated by TCRdb to the mid-2010s). As for the study more broadly: In model experiments, roughly one uniquely barcoded TCR beta cDNA molecule per two T cells was captured by template switching. Using deep sequencing normalized with unique cDNA molecular identifiers, the study measured how TCR beta repertoire diversity changes with age. Donors were grouped into four age groups: young (average approximately 15 years), middle-aged (around 39), aged (around 60) and long-lived (over 80). To avoid experimental bias, donors of different ages were spread randomly across the sequencing lanes. For two donors (one aged 18 to 29 and one aged 80 or older), the study analyzed two additional independent replicas of 1 million unique cDNA reads from the same blood draw.

The roughly 39 donors, aged roughly 6 to 90 years, were systemically healthy Caucasian individuals from Russia. Approximately 9.3 milliliters of peripheral blood were collected from each donor into EDTA-treated Vacutainer tubes. Ficoll-Paque density-gradient centrifugation was used to isolate PBMCs, with at least 7 million obtained per sample. Trizol reagent was used to extract total RNA from the PBMCs, yielding at least 6 micrograms per sample. For every donor, an aliquot of PBMCs went through flow cytometry to measure the percentages of naive CD45RAhigh/CD27high T cells. The paper's findings and limits, for the study overall: Because profiling used bulk unsorted PBMCs, naive and antigen-experienced compartments could not be compared conclusively. Total diversity estimates from one million sequenced T cells were considered lower bounds and underestimates. The long-lived group showed more naive CD4+ T cells, fewer expanded clones and increased TCR diversity than the aged group, suggesting age selection. As age increased, observed TCR beta diversity per million T cells dropped in a roughly linear way, and a significant reduction was already evident by age 40. A strong correlation was found between observed TCR beta diversity and the percentage of naive T cells measured by flow cytometry. Because donor CMV infection status was unknown, age-related changes in expanded clonotypes were potentially confounded.

Rearrangement joined TRBV5-1 to TRBJ2-1, with the D segment identity uncertain. This receptor was taken from a woman younger than 45 in good health. Input material: blood. The encoded CDR3 is CASSFDSFSSYNEQFF. Here is the DNA: TGCGCCAGCAGCTTTGACTCCTTTAGCTCCTACAATGAGCAGTTCTTC.